Listed here are 14 T cell receptor beta chains from one sample, sequenced in a study of T cells in localized non-small cell lung cancer. Clones were sequenced by immunoSEQ multiplex PCR, and TCRdb holds only the in-frame ones, with some missing. The table lists approximately 63,000 clones, over 85% of them singletons. Sequenced here: peripheral blood, sampled before any cancer treatment. The receptors originated from a man aged 40-75 years with stage I squamous cell lung carcinoma.

The chain has TRBV9 and TRBJ2-7; 8 nucleotides align to TRBD2. V dropped 2 bases and J dropped 1; count of bases not matched to a gene: 2. CDR3 size: 14 residues. CDR1 is SGDLS, CDR2 YYNGEE, per germline. CDR3 sequence (DNA): TGTGCCAGCAGCGTTAGCGGGATGTCCTACGAGCAGTACTTC. Its translation: CASSVSGMSYEQYF.

The V and J genes are TRBV29-1 and TRBJ1-1; D is unresolved. Trimming cost V 6 bases and J 4 bases, with 15 bases left between them. The CDR3 runs 13 residues. Germline CDR1 and CDR2: SQVTM and ANQGSEA. CDR3 in DNA: TGCAGCGTAGCATTGACTGGAGGCACTGAAGCTTTCTTT. Protein product: CSVALTGGTEAFF.

The chain combines TRBV30 with TRBJ1-5; the D is unclear. CDR3 size: 13 residues. Germline CDR1 and CDR2: GTSNPN and SVGIG (reference sequence). V lost 0 bases to trimming and J lost 5 bases, with 8 bases between them. CDR3 DNA sequence: TGTGCCTGGAGTGTACTTGAAGATCAGCCCCAGCATTTT. Its protein product is CAWSVLEDQPQHF.

This clone was seen just once. V and J are TRBV25-1 and TRBJ2-5, with 7 bases fitting TRBD1. This CDR3 comprises 13 residues. With 6 bases clipped from V and 0 bases from J, the junction kept 1 base outside the gene matches. Germline V lookup: CDR1 MGHDK, CDR2 SYGVNS. CDR3 in DNA: TGTGCCAGCAGGGGACAGTACCAAGAGACCCAGTACTTC. Translation gives CASRGQYQETQYF.

The V gene is TRBV7-3, the J gene TRBJ1-1; 9 bases match TRBD1. This CDR3 contains 14 residues. CDR1 is SGHTA and CDR2 is FQGTGA in the germline V gene. V lost 7 bases to trimming and J lost 1 base; unmatched junction nucleotides: 4. The CDR3 is CASTPGQGNTEAFF. Here the CDR3 DNA reads TGTGCCAGCACCCCGGGACAGGGGAACACTGAAGCTTTCTTT.

The chain employs TRBV23-1 and TRBJ2-4, with D perhaps being TRBD1 or TRBD2 (6 bases each). TRBV23-1 is an ORF, and what it does is uncertain. The CDR3 spans 18 residues. V shed 7 bases and J shed 0 bases, with 22 bases lying between them. CDR3 region: CASTKRERGRLAKNIQYF. The CDR3 DNA reads TGCGCCAGCACCAAACGGGAGAGGGGGAGGCTAGCCAAAAACATTCAGTACTTC.

This chain connects TRBV9 to TRBJ2-7; TRBD2 is a possible D gene (6 bases). The CDR3 sequence is 15 residues long. Germline-derived CDR1 and CDR2 are SGDLS and YYNGEE. V lost 4 bases, J lost 1 base, and 15 bases lay in between. The CDR3 protein is CASSYRISGSYEQYF. The CDR3 DNA reads TGTGCCAGCAGCTATCGCATTAGCGGTTCCTACGAGCAGTACTTC.

The chain recombines TRBV5-6 with TRBJ2-1; 11 bases line up with TRBD2. V dropped 4 bases and J dropped 7; count of bases not matched to a gene: 7. Per the germline V gene, CDR1 is SGHDT and CDR2 is YYEEEE. The CDR3 contains 15 residues. CDR3 DNA: TGTGCCAGCAGCATCTTAGCGGGAGGGCCAAATGAGCAGTTCTTC. Amino acid sequence: CASSILAGGPNEQFF.

The chain links TRBV5-4 to TRBJ2-5, with 9 bases fitting TRBD1. Germline V CDR1 and CDR2: SGHNT, YYREEE (reference sequence). The V segment lost 2 bases and the J segment 5 bases; nucleotides outside the gene matches: 10. CDR3 length equals 16 residues. The CDR3 loop reads CASSFPPTGGSETQYF. The CDR3 DNA sequence: TGTGCCAGCAGCTTTCCACCGACAGGGGGTTCGGAGACCCAGTACTTC. Using reference TRBV5-4 and TRBJ2-5 for the parts outside the CDR3, the full variable domain is ETGVTQSPTHLIKTRGQQVTLRCSSQSGHNTVSWYQQALGQGPQFIFQYYREEENGRGNFPPRFSGLQFPNYSSELNVNALELDDSALYLCASSFPPTGGSETQYFGPGTRLLVL.

In this sample, this clone turned up once. The V call is TRBV6-1, the J call TRBJ2-7; D possibly matches TRBD1 or TRBD2 (5 bases each). CDR3 length: 16 amino acids. V lost 1 base to trimming and J lost 3 bases, with 16 bases between them. Germline V gene sequence: CDR1 MNHNS, CDR2 SASEGT. The CDR3 sequence is CASSEGVGDGVYEQYF. Written as DNA, the CDR3 is TGTGCCAGCAGTGAAGGGGTCGGGGACGGGGTCTACGAGCAGTACTTC.

The count of this clone is one. The rearrangement links TRBV2 to TRBJ1-5, with D hard to call. There are 13 residues in the CDR3. The V end lost 7 bases, the J end lost 0 bases, and 7 bases lay between the germline ends. CDR1 is SNHLY, CDR2 FYNNEI, per germline. This CDR3 reads CASKMNSNQPQHF. The CDR3 bases are TGTGCCAGCAAAATGAATAGCAATCAGCCCCAGCATTTT.

This chain joins TRBV4-3 and TRBJ1-1; no reliable D call. Germline CDR1 is LGHNA and CDR2 is YSLEER. V was shortened by 0 bases and J by 3 bases, with 14 bases between the two germline ends. This CDR3 contains 16 residues. The CDR3 spells CASSQDVADQDTEAFF. The CDR3 nucleotides are TGCGCCAGCAGCCAAGATGTAGCAGATCAGGACACTGAAGCTTTCTTT.

This clone is a singleton in its sample. This rearrangement joins TRBV28 to TRBJ2-5; D gene uncertain. The V gene lost 4 bases and the J gene lost 0 bases, with 3 bases spanning the gap. Per the germline V gene, CDR1 is MDHEN and CDR2 is SYDVKM. The CDR3 covers 12 residues. CDR3 DNA: TGTGCCAGCAGTTCGTACCAAGAGACCCAGTACTTC. Protein: CASSSYQETQYF.

Written as DNA, the CDR3 is TGTGCCAGCAGCTTAGGAGTAGCGGGAGGGCGCTACCAGTTCTTC. It yields the protein CASSLGVAGGRYQFF. V usage is TRBV7-2 and J usage is TRBJ2-1; 11 bases match TRBD2. The germline V gene encodes CDR1 SGHTA and CDR2 FQGNSA. The V gene end was trimmed by 1 base and the J gene end by 13 bases; junction bases not matched to a gene: 9. This CDR3 spans 15 amino acids.